This note documents a single TCR beta chain sequence. The antigen remains unidentified. The approximately 120-subject validation cohort, separate from the 666-subject first cohort, included the donors. Data came from immunoSEQ multiplex PCR; TCRdb stores just in-frame clones and leaves some out. The sample includes some 56,000 clones, just over 90% seen only once; the top ten take under 2%. The sample comes from a study of cytomegalovirus exposure and HLA in healthy donors. Study-level points and caveats: In vitro, three CMV-associated chains proved specific for CMV antigens. Accounts indicate the classifier identified cytomegalovirus status with strong specificity and sensitivity.

The TCR was taken from a woman under 30 in good health and CMV-seropositive. The sample taken for sequencing was PBMCs.

In DNA form, the CDR3 reads TGTGCCAGCAGCCCATTAGTGGGGGCTGGCGGGGAGCTGTTTTTT. As protein: CASSPLVGAGGELFF. The V gene is TRBV11-3, the J gene TRBJ2-2; the D gene is possibly TRBD1 (6 bases). The CDR3 length is 15 residues. Deletions cut 5 bases from V and 7 bases from J, with 17 bases between. Germline-derived CDR1 and CDR2 are SGHNT and YENEEA.